This T cell receptor beta chain comes out of a study of blood T cell repertoires in COVID-19. Study overall: Specimens from acute and convalescent COVID-19 originated in the United States, Italy and Spain. PBMCs, B-cell-depleted T cells, or T cells provided the cDNA or gDNA that made up the material.

V dropped 0 bases and J dropped 3 bases, with 9 bases sitting between them. Germline V lookup: CDR1 GTSNPN, CDR2 SVGIG (reference sequence). This CDR3 has 14 residues. In the authors' workflow: Estimated nucleated cell counts came from reference gene primer amplification. Generated by immunoSEQ multiplex PCR, the TCRdb table keeps only in-frame clones and is missing some. The DNA gave D and trimming, while V, J and clone size come from that table. This sample yields about 400,000 clones, of which 70% to 90% are seen a single time; less than 3.5% belongs to the top ten. The J gene is TRBJ1-5, the V gene TRBV30; TRBD1 might be the D (5 bases). The sequence derives from a human donor in a cohort sampled during active COVID-19. The sample consisted of peripheral blood. The CDR3 region has the DNA TGTGCCTGGAGTGTCCAGGGAACCAATCAGCCCCAGCATTTT. The encoded protein is CAWSVQGTNQPQHF.